The present entry profiles one TCR beta chain with its context. This clone was seen only once. Its antigen target is currently unknown. Base quality data are lacking; no much larger clone is found one base away. This sample stems from a study of OX40 agonist ivuxolimab in advanced cancers. Describing the broader study: Ivuxolimab was a fully human IgG2 agonistic monoclonal antibody targeting the costimulatory receptor OX40 (CD134). A male proportion of about 79% and a mean age of roughly 55 years, ranging from about 20 to 80, were recorded for the dose-escalation cohort. The monotherapy dose-escalation portion (N of about 50 patients) of the phase I ivuxolimab trial is reported in the paper. Of the approximately 50 patients in dose escalation, about 19 had hepatocellular carcinoma, approximately 15 had melanoma, 9 had renal cell carcinoma and 9 had head and neck cancer. Three dose-escalation patients achieved partial responses, one with hepatocellular carcinoma and two with cutaneous melanoma. Intravenous ivuxolimab was administered to patients every 2 weeks at six dose levels: 0.01, 0.1, 0.3, 1.5, 3 and 10 mg/kg. Prior anti-PD-1, anti-PD-L1 or anti-CTLA-4 therapy was permitted, and approximately 40% of dose-escalation patients had received checkpoint inhibitors. Peripheral TCRbeta sequencing was intended to test whether TCR sequence diversity was altered and clonal T-cell expansion was caused by ivuxolimab.

Genomic DNA was extracted from sorted cells for sequencing of the TCRbeta CDR3 region. TCRbeta CDR3 regions were sequenced using the immunoSEQ Assay. Entries here come from immuneACCESS through TCRdb and include only in-frame sequences with V and J called. Some clones fail to appear in such tables; in the studies checked, an unresolved V gene covers under half of the shortfall, and the cause of the remainder is unknown. This sample has 57,000 or so clones in its table, and 84% of those were observed once. Of the sample, about 0.65% is held by the ten largest clones. The trial excluded patients who had a history of autoimmune disease or were on systemic immunosuppression. Peripheral blood for TCR sequencing was drawn from every dose cohort at baseline, at cycle 4 day 1 and at cycle 7 day 1. Samples were obtained from an open-label, multicenter, first-in-human phase I dose-escalation trial of ivuxolimab. The trial enrolled adults with locally advanced or metastatic head and neck squamous cell, hepatocellular, melanoma or renal cell carcinoma. CD4+ and CD8+ T cells were sorted separately from peripheral blood before TCR sequencing.

Points the paper makes about the study in general: Low levels of normalized T-cell clonal expansion were also shown by some nonresponding patients. At doses of 0.1 to 3.0 mg/kg, clonal expansion of both CD4+ and CD8+ blood T cells was observed from baseline to week 6. On average, CD8+ T cells showed more expanded clones than CD4+ T cells after ivuxolimab. Which antigens the clonally expanded peripheral T cells were specific for was not determined. In the 0.1-3.0 mg/kg groups, partial responders were among the patients with the lowest normalized peripheral clonal expansion, particularly in CD8+ T cells.

V and J are trimmed by 4 bases and 5 bases, and the gene matches miss 7 bases of the junction. CDR1 and CDR2 were assigned from the germline V gene as SGHAT and FQNNGV. The CDR3, from cysteine to phenylalanine, totals 17 residues. The kept DNA is CDR3 alone, 51 bases in frame from the first base. The receptor chain draws on TRBV11-2 and TRBJ2-1; 14 bases in between match TRBD2. Sequenced material: CD4+ or CD8+ T cells sorted from blood, taken in a trial of the OX40 agonist ivuxolimab. This sequence originates from an adult with an advanced solid tumor such as melanoma, head and neck, liver or kidney cancer. The sequenced DNA: TGTGCCAGCAGCTCTCGACTAGCGGGGGGGCCGAACAATGAGCAGTTCTTC. Translation gives CASSSRLAGGPNNEQFF.